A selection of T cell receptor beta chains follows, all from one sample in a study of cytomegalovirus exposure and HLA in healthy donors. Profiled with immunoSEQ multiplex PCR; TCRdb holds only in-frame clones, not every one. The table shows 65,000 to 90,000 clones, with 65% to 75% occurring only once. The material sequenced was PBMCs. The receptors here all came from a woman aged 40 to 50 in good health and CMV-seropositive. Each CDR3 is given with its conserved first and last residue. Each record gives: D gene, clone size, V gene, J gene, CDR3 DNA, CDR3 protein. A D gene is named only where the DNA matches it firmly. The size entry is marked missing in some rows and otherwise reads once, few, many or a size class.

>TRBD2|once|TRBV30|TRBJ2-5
TGTGCCTGCAACGGGGGGGGTGCAGAGACCCAGTACTTC
CACNGGGAETQYF
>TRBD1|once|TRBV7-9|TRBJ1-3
TGTGCCAGCAGCCCGACAGGGTCTGGAAACACCATATATTTT
CASSPTGSGNTIYF
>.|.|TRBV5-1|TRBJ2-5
TGCGCCAGCAGCTTTAGAGGGGGAAGGGGCCAAGAGACCCAGTACTTC
CASSFRGGRGQETQYF
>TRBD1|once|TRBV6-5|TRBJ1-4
TGTGCCAGCAGTCCCCTGGGACAGGGGGGTGAAAAACTGTTTTTT
CASSPLGQGGEKLFF
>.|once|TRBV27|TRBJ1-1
TGTGCCAGCTGCGGAAACGGGGGGAGCACTGAAGCTTTCTTT
CASCGNGGSTEAFF
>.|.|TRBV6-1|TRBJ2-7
TGTGCCAGCAGTGAAGGACTTAACGAGCAGTACTTC
CASSEGLNEQYF
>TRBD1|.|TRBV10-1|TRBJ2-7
TGCGCCAGCAGGAGGGACAGGGGGACGTACGAGCAGTACTTC
CASRRDRGTYEQYF
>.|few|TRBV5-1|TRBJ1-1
TGCGCCAGCAGCTTGGGCGGGATGAACACTGAAGCTTTCTTT
CASSLGGMNTEAFF
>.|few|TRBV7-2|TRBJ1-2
TGTGCCAGCAGCCACGCCCCGGAGGGCTACACCTTC
CASSHAPEGYTF
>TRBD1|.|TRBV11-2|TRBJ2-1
TGTGCCAGCAGCCAAGGACAGGGCAGATACAATGAGCAGTTCTTC
CASSQGQGRYNEQFF
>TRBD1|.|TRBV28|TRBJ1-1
TGTGCCAGCATTGGGACAGGGGAAGAAGAGAACACTGAAGCTTTCTTT
CASIGTGEEENTEAFF
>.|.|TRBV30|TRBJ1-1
TGTGCCTGGAGTCTGCAGGGGAACACTGAAGCTTTCTTT
CAWSLQGNTEAFF
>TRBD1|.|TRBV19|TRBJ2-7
TGTGCCAGTAGTGAACAGGGGGGAACCTACGAGCAGTACTTC
CASSEQGGTYEQYF
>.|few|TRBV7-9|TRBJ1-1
TGTGCCAGCAGCTTGGGCTCGCCCACTGAAGCTTTCTTT
CASSLGSPTEAFF
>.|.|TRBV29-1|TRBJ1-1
TGCAGCGTTGAGATTGGGGGCAGCACTGAAGCTTTCTTT
CSVEIGGSTEAFF
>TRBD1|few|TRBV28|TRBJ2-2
TGTGCCAGCAGTTTACCCCACAGGGGCTGGGAGCTGTTTTTT
CASSLPHRGWELFF
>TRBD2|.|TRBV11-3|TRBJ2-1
TGTGCCAGCAGCTTAGGTCGCGGGAGCCTCTACAATGAGCAGTTCTTC
CASSLGRGSLYNEQFF
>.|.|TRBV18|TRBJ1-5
TGTGCCAGCTCACCACGCGACCTATCGGGGAGCAATCAGCCCCAGCATTTT
CASSPRDLSGSNQPQHF
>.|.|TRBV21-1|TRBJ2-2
TGTGCCAGCAGCTCCCGACTAGTAATAAACACCGGGGAGCTGTTTTTT
CASSSRLVINTGELFF